Presented here are 20 T cell receptor beta chains from one specimen sequenced in a study of T cells in Graves' hyperthyroidism and ophthalmopathy. RNA transcripts yielded amplified TCR beta CDR3 regions. A first-round RT-PCR of the TCR CDR3 used the HTBI primer set. TCRdb passed the multiplex PCR reads through MiXCR, listing each CDR3 protein once. The sample includes 550,000 to 700,000 distinct CDR3 sequences, more than 45% of them seen just once. Sequenced material: peripheral blood or thyroid tissue (not recorded which). These receptor sequences come from an adult woman with Graves' disease, either hyperthyroidism or ophthalmopathy (not recorded which).

The chain couples TRBV2 to TRBJ1-2, with D possibly being TRBD1 (6 bases). The germline V gene has CDR1 SNHLY and CDR2 FYNNEI. The CDR3 spans 15 residues. V shed 7 bases and J shed 4 bases, with 19 bases lying between them. The CDR3 reads CASTTTGRGGYGYTF. The CDR3 DNA reads as TGTGCCAGCACCACTACAGGGCGCGGGGGCTATGGCTACACCTTC.

The V gene is TRBV2, the J gene TRBJ1-1, with a possible D match to TRBD1 (6 bases). V lost 8 bases to trimming and J lost 3 bases, with 28 bases between them. The germline V gene encodes CDR1 SNHLY and CDR2 FYNNEI. CDR3 length: 18 residues. CDR3 in amino acids: CASSPAGGGPDRYTEAFF. CDR3 in DNA: TGTGCCAGCTCTCCGGCGGGGGGGGGCCCTGATCGATACACTGAAGCTTTCTTT.

This clonotype was picked up many times. This chain joins TRBV19 and TRBJ2-6; D remains unclear. The CDR3 sequence is 19 residues long. V lost 0 bases and J lost 0, with 15 bases in between. The germline CDR1 and CDR2 sequences are LNHDA and SQIVND (reference sequence). This CDR3 reads CASSIDPAHLSSGANVLTF. The DNA of the CDR3 is TGTGCCAGTAGTATAGATCCAGCGCATTTGTCCTCTGGGGCCAACGTCCTGACTTTC.

The rearrangement links TRBV29-1 to TRBJ1-2; D is ambiguous. Germline V CDR1 and CDR2: SQVTM, ANQGSEA. CDR3 length: 12 amino acids. V lost 2 bases to trimming and J lost 6 bases, with 10 bases between them. The CDR3, as DNA: TGCAGCGTTGAAAAGGACCGGGATGGCTACACCTTC. Translating it yields CSVEKDRDGYTF.

The chain combines TRBV15 with TRBJ2-6; the D is unclear. The CDR3 sequence is 16 residues long. Germline CDR1 LNHNV, CDR2 YYDKDF (reference sequence). V lost 0 bases, J lost 3 bases, and 9 bases lay in between. In DNA form, the CDR3 reads TGTGCCACCAGCAGAGATTTCGGGCTTGGGGCCAACGTCCTGACTTTC. Amino acid sequence: CATSRDFGLGANVLTF.

This clonotype appeared many times. The V call is TRBV12-3 or TRBV12-4, the J call TRBJ1-3; TRBD1 matches at 7 bases. Trimming cost V 11 bases and J 7 bases; bases outside gene matches: 5. The CDR3 consists of 11 residues. The CDR3 loop is CAGQGGNTIYF. The DNA of the CDR3 is TGTGCCGGTCAGGGGGGGAACACCATATATTTT.

This clonotype was counted ten times or more. This chain links TRBV7-9 with TRBJ2-5; 11 nucleotides match TRBD2. Germline V lookup: CDR1 SEHNR, CDR2 FQNEAQ (reference sequence). CDR3 length equals 16 residues. With V trimmed by 5 bases and J by 5 bases, 10 bases remained unmatched. The CDR3 nucleotides read TGTGCCAGCAGCGTTACTAGCGGGAGCATGGGGGAGACCCAGTACTTC. It codes for CASSVTSGSMGETQYF.

This chain joins TRBV4-1 and TRBJ2-7, with D maybe TRBD1 (6 bases). This CDR3 has 14 residues. Germline values: CDR1 MGHRA, CDR2 YSYEKL. With 2 bases removed from V and 1 base from J, the gap between germline ends came to 9 bases. The CDR3 DNA sequence: TGCGCCAGCAGCCAACCGACAGGTTCCTACGAGCAGTACTTC. This gives the protein CASSQPTGSYEQYF.

The rearrangement joins TRBV7-3 to TRBJ1-1; no clear D gene. The CDR3 is 12 residues long. V dropped 4 bases and J dropped 6 bases, with 9 bases sitting between them. Germline CDR1 and CDR2: SGHTA and FQGTGA. CDR3: CASSYRAAEAFF. In DNA, the CDR3 is TGTGCCAGCAGCTACAGAGCCGCTGAAGCTTTCTTT.

V usage is TRBV5-1 and J usage is TRBJ2-7, with 10 positions matching TRBD2. The CDR3 length is 12 residues. J lost 11 bases, V lost 7 bases, and 9 bases had no gene match. Germline CDR1 SGHRS, CDR2 YFSETQ. The CDR3, as DNA: TGCGCCAGCCGGCTAGCGGGAGATGGGAAGTACTTC. Its protein is CASRLAGDGKYF.

This clonotype was counted at least ten times. The gene calls are TRBV4-1 and TRBJ1-1; D not resolved. The CDR3 extends over 17 amino acids. V was trimmed by 3 bases and J by 3 bases, leaving 20 bases between them. The germline CDR1 and CDR2 sequences are MGHRA and YSYEKL. The CDR3 is CASSQFGWSGTDTEAFF. The CDR3, as DNA: TGCGCCAGCAGCCAGTTCGGGTGGTCGGGTACGGACACTGAAGCTTTCTTT.

This clonotype was observed at least ten times. The rearrangement uses TRBV5-1 and TRBJ2-7; 11 nucleotides agree with TRBD2. V gave up 3 bases and J gave up 3 bases; unmatched junction bases: 5. The CDR3 spans 15 residues. Germline V gene sequence: CDR1 SGHRS, CDR2 YFSETQ. In nucleotides, the CDR3 is TGCGCCAGCAGCTACCTCGGGACTAGCGGCTACGAGCAGTACTTC. Translation: CASSYLGTSGYEQYF.

In its sample, this clonotype was seen many times. This sequence joins TRBV5-1 and TRBJ1-2; 8 bases are shared with TRBD1. Germline V gene lookup returns CDR1 SGHRS and CDR2 YFSETQ. Losses at the gene ends were 4 bases for V and 7 bases for J; bases not matched to a gene: 6. The CDR3 sequence is 13 residues long. The CDR3 bases are TGCGCCAGCAGCGCCGGACAGGGAGTTGGCTACACCTTC. The encoded protein is CASSAGQGVGYTF.

The CDR3 DNA follows: TGTGCTACAGGGGGGCCTCATGGCTACACCTTC. Its translation is CATGGPHGYTF. The rearrangement joins TRBV10-3 to TRBJ1-2; TRBD1 matches at 8 bases. From germline, CDR1 is ENHRY and CDR2 SYGVKD. The CDR3 length is 11 residues.

This clonotype came up a few times. The genes are TRBV28 and TRBJ2-7; 12 bases match TRBD2. CDR3 length: 15 residues. After removal of 3 bases from V and 5 bases from J, the junction contained 5 bases not matched to a gene. Germline lookup yields CDR1 MDHEN and CDR2 SYDVKM. The CDR3 region is CASSLASGRVNEQYF. CDR3 DNA sequence: TGTGCCAGCAGTTTGGCTAGCGGGAGGGTGAACGAGCAGTACTTC.

This clonotype was seen ten or more times. The rearrangement joins TRBV5-1 to TRBJ1-1; possible D gene TRBD1, 5 bases. V was clipped by 4 bases and J by 7 bases, with 14 bases between them. Looked up from germline, CDR1 is SGHRS and CDR2 is YFSETQ. The CDR3 extends over 13 amino acids. The CDR3 loop is CASSDQGQVEAFF. The CDR3 region has the DNA TGCGCCAGCAGCGACCAGGGTCAAGTTGAAGCTTTCTTT.

This chain uses TRBV6-6 with TRBJ1-5, with D possibly matching TRBD1 (5 bases). Per germline, CDR1 MNHNY and CDR2 SVGAGI (reference sequence). This CDR3 has 14 amino acids. V was cut by 5 bases and J by 14 bases, with 22 bases left in between. The CDR3 sequence: CASSEGLAGTYEHF. DNA of the CDR3: TGTGCCAGCAGTGAGGGACTAGCGGGAACCTACGAGCATTTT.

The chain has TRBV29-1 and TRBJ2-5; 7 bases align to TRBD2. Germline CDR1 SQVTM, CDR2 ANQGSEA. J gave up 4 bases and V 4 bases, and 3 bases lay outside the gene matches. The CDR3 runs to 12 residues. The DNA of the CDR3 is TGCAGCGTTGCGGGGGGAAGAGAGACCCAGTACTTC. The encoded protein is CSVAGGRETQYF.

This clonotype has a count of ten or more. The J gene is TRBJ1-4, the V gene TRBV2; the D gene is possibly TRBD1 (6 bases). V dropped 6 bases and J dropped 1 base, with 12 bases sitting between them. CDR3 length equals 15 residues. In germline, CDR1 is SNHLY, CDR2 FYNNEI. The CDR3 DNA sequence: TGTGCCAGCAGCGCGACCAGGGGAACTAATGAAAAACTGTTTTTT. Translation: CASSATRGTNEKLFF.

The chain has TRBV7-3 and TRBJ1-5, with 8 bases fitting TRBD1. CDR1 SGHTA and CDR2 FQGTGA come from the germline V gene. The CDR3 spans 20 residues. With V trimmed by 2 bases and J by 1 base, 16 bases remained unmatched. This chain's CDR3 is CASSLSSGHQGALSNQPQHF. CDR3 in DNA: TGTGCCAGCAGCTTATCGTCAGGGCACCAGGGGGCTCTGAGCAATCAGCCCCAGCATTTT. The full variable domain, with the rest looked up from reference TRBV7-3 and TRBJ1-5, is GAGVSQTPSNKVTEKGKYVELRCDPISGHTALYWYRQSLGQGPEFLIYFQGTGAADDSGLPNDRFFAVRPEGSVSTLKIQRTERGDSAVYLCASSLSSGHQGALSNQPQHFGDGTRLSIL.